This TCR beta chain was retrieved from a study of CD8 T cells in ankylosing spondylitis. Broader study findings: In the blood and synovial fluid of reactive arthritis, some motif variants had been previously reported. A TCR beta motif of 8 or 9 highly homologous variants appeared characteristic of ankylosing spondylitis blood.

J was trimmed by 0 bases and V by 7 bases; bases with no gene match: 6. Germline V gene sequence: CDR1 SNHLY, CDR2 FYNNEI. The length of the CDR3 is 16 residues. Quantitative molecular-barcoded 5'-RACE generated the TCR beta libraries. TCRdb independently ran MiXCR on the 5' RACE reads; one entry per CDR3 protein. In the table there are 390,000 or so distinct CDR3 sequences, about a fifth of which are singletons. As for this clonotype: No antigen is known for it.

Input material: blood, either unsorted or a sorted T cell fraction (not recorded which). The chain recombines TRBV2 with TRBJ2-6; TRBD2 matches 7 bases. This TCR came from a male donor with ankylosing spondylitis. The CDR3 nucleotides read TGTGCCAGCAAGGGGCTAGCGGACTCTGGGGCCAACGTCCTGACTTTC. Amino acid sequence: CASKGLADSGANVLTF.